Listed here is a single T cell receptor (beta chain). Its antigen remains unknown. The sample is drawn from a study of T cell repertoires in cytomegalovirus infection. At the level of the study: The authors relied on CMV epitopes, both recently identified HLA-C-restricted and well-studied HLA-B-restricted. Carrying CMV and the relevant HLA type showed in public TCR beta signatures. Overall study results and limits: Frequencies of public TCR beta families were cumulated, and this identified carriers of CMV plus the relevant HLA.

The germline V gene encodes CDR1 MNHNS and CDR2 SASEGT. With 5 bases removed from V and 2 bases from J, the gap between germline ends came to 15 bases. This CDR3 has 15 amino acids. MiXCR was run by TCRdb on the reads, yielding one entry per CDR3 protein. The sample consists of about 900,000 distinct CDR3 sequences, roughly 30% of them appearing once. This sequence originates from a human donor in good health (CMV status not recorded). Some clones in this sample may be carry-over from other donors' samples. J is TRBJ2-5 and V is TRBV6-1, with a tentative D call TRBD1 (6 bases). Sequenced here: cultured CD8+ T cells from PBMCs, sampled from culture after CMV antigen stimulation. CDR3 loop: CASSWDIQPQETQYF. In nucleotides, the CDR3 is TGTGCCAGCAGTTGGGACATACAGCCGCAAGAGACCCAGTACTTC.